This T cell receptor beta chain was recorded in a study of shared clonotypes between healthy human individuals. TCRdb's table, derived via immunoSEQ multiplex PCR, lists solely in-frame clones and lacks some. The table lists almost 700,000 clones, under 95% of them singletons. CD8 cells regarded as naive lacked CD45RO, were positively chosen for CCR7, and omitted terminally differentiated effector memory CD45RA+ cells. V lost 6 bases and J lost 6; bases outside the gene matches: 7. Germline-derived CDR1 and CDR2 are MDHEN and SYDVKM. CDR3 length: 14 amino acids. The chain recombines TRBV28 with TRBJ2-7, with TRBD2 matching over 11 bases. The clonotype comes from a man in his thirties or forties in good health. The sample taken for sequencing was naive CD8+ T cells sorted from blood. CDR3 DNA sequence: TGTGCCAGCAGCGTGACCGGGACTAGCGGCGAGCAGTACTTC. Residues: CASSVTGTSGEQYF.